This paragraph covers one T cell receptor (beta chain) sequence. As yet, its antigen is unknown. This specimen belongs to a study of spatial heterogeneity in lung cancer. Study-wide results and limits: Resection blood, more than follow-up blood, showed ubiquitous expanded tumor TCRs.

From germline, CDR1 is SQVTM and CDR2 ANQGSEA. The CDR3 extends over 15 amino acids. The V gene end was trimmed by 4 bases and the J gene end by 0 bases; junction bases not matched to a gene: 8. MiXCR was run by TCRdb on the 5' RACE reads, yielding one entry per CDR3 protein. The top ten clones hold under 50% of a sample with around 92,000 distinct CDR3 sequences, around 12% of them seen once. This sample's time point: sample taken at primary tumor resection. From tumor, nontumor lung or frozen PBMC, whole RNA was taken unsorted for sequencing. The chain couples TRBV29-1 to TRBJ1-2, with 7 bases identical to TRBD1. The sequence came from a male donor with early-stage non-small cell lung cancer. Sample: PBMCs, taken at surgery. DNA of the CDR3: TGCAGCGTTGGGGGGGTGACAGGGTCTAACTATGGCTACACCTTC. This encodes CSVGGVTGSNYGYTF. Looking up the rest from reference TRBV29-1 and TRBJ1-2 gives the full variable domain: SAVISQKPSRDICQRGTSLTIQCQVDSQVTMMFWYRQQPGQSLTLIATANQGSEATYESGFVIDKFPISRPNLTFSTLTVSNMSPEDSSIYLCSVGGVTGSNYGYTFGSGTRLTVV.